This TCR beta chain was sequenced for a study of T cells in women clearing cervical HPV infection. Prevalent HPV16 infections were excluded; only incident single HPV16 infections included. Germline-derived CDR1 and CDR2 are SEHNR and FQNEAQ (reference sequence). The V gene lost 5 bases and the J gene lost 4 bases, with 15 bases spanning the gap. This CDR3 contains 14 residues. Repertoires were generated with immunoSEQ multiplex PCR, while TCRdb's copy carries only in-frame clones and drops some. This repertoire includes 25,000 or so clones. Concerning this clone: The read ends 3 residues before the CDR3 terminus; that terminus is restored from the germline J gene.

This TCR came from a woman between 18 and 70 years old with a cervical HPV16 infection that either progressed to CIN3+ or cleared (not recorded which). The sample comprised blood buffy coat. The V and J genes are TRBV7-9 and TRBJ2-7, with D possibly TRBD1 on 7 matching bases. The CDR3 DNA, read in part, is TGTGCCAGCAGCCCGCGGGACAGAGATTACGAG. Encoded protein: CASSPRDRDYE. The full CDR3 is CASSPRDRDYEQYF.